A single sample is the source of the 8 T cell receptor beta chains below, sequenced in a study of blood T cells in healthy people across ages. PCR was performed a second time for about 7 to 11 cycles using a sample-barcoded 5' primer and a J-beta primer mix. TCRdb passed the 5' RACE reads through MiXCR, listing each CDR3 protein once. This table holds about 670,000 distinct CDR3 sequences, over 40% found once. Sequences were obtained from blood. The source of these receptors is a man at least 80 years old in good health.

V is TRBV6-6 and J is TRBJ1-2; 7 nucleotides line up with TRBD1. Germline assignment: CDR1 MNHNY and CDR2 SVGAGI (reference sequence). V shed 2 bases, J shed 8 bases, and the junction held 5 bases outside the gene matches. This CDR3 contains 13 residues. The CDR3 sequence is CASSYAQGTGYTF. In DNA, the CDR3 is TGTGCCAGCAGTTACGCACAGGGGACCGGCTACACCTTC.

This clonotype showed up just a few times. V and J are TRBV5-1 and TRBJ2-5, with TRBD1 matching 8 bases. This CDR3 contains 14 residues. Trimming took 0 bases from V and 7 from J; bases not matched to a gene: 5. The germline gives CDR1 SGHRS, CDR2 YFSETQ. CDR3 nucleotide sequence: TGCGCCAGCAGCTTGGGACAGGGGTTTGCGACCCAGTACTTC. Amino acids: CASSLGQGFATQYF.

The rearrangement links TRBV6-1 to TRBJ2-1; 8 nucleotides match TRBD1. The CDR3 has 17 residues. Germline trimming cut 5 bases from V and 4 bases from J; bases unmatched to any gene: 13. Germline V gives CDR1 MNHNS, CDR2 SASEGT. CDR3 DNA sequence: TGTGCCAGCAGTCCAGGGGGCGGGCAAGGGCTATACAATGAGCAGTTCTTC. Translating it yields CASSPGGGQGLYNEQFF.

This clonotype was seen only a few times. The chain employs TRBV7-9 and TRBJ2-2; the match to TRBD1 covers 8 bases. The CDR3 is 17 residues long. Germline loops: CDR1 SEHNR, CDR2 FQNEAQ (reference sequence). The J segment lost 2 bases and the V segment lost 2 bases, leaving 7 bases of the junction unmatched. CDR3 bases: TGTGCCAGCAGCTTATGGCCGGGACAGGCAAACACCGGGGAGCTGTTTTTT. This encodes CASSLWPGQANTGELFF.

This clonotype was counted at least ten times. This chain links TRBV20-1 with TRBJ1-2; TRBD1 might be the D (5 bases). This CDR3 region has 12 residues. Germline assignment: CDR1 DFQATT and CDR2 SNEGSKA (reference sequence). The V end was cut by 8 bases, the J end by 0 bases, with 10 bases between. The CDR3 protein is CSPRGANYGYTF. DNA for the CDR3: TGCAGTCCAAGGGGCGCTAACTATGGCTACACCTTC.

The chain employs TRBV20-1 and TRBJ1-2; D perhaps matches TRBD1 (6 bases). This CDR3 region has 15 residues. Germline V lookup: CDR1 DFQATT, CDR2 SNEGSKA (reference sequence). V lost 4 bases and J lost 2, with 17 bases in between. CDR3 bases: TGCAGTGCTACCCTAGGGGGGACTAGCAACTATGGCTACACCTTC. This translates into CSATLGGTSNYGYTF.

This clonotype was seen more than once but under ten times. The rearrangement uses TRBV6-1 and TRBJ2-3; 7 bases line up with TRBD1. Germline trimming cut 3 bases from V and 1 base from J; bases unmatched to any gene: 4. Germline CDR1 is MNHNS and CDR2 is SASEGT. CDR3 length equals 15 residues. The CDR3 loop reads CASSETGTGTDTQYF. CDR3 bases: TGTGCCAGCAGTGAGACCGGGACAGGCACAGATACGCAGTATTTT.

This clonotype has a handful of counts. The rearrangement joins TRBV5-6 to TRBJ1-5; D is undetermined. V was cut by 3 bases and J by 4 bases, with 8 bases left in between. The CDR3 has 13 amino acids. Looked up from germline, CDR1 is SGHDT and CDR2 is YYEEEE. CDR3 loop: CASSWAGNQPQHF. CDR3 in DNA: TGTGCCAGCAGCTGGGCTGGGAATCAGCCCCAGCATTTT.